Listed below are T cell receptor beta chains from one sample, sequenced in a study of blood T cell repertoires in COVID-19. Libraries were prepared by immunoSEQ multiplex PCR; TCRdb keeps only in-frame clonotypes and omits some of them. The sample lists under 350,000 clones; approximately 83% were seen once. The specimen was peripheral blood. These receptors came from a woman in her sixties or seventies with acute or convalescent COVID-19. CDR3s include the opening cysteine and the closing phenylalanine or tryptophan. Fields, in order: CDR3 DNA, CDR3 protein, CDR3 length, V gene, clone size, J gene, D gene. D genes are given only for firm matches. Clone size appears in some rows only: once, few, many, or a class for an expanded clone.

DNA: TGTGCCAGCAGCTTAGGCTCAGGGGCCAATCAGCCCCAGCATTTT
CDR3: CASSLGSGANQPQHF
length: 15
V: TRBV7-9
size: few
J: TRBJ1-5
D: -

DNA: TGTGCCATCAGAAGGACGGTAGGGAGCTCCTACGAGCAGTACTTC
CDR3: CAIRRTVGSSYEQYF
length: 15
V: TRBV10-3
size: -
J: TRBJ2-7
D: -

DNA: TGCAGTGCTAGTACGGGAGCGGCCCACACCGGGGAGCTGTTTTTT
CDR3: CSASTGAAHTGELFF
length: 15
V: TRBV20-1
size: -
J: TRBJ2-2
D: -

DNA: TGTGCCAGCAGCCAAGAGGGGAGCAGTACGCAGTATTTT
CDR3: CASSQEGSSTQYF
length: 13
V: TRBV3-1/TRBV3-2
size: -
J: TRBJ2-3
D: -

DNA: TGTGCCAGCTCACCGCGACTTGATACGCAGTATTTT
CDR3: CASSPRLDTQYF
length: 12
V: TRBV18
size: -
J: TRBJ2-3
D: -

DNA: TGTGCCAGCAGTGATGAACAGAATACTGAAGCTTTCTTT
CDR3: CASSDEQNTEAFF
length: 13
V: TRBV2
size: -
J: TRBJ1-1
D: -

DNA: TGTGCCAGCAGCCAAACAGGGGCCGGTACTGAAGCTTTCTTT
CDR3: CASSQTGAGTEAFF
length: 14
V: TRBV3-1/TRBV3-2
size: once
J: TRBJ1-1
D: TRBD1

DNA: TGTGCCAGCAGCTTGTATGAGCAGTACTTC
CDR3: CASSLYEQYF
length: 10
V: TRBV5-8
size: -
J: TRBJ2-7
D: -

DNA: TGTGCGACAGGGTACACCGGGGAGCTGTTTTTT
CDR3: CATGYTGELFF
length: 11
V: TRBV6-5
size: -
J: TRBJ2-2
D: TRBD1

DNA: TGTGCCAGCAGTTCTGGACAGGGTTGGCAGCCCCAGCATTTT
CDR3: CASSSGQGWQPQHF
length: 14
V: TRBV27
size: -
J: TRBJ1-5
D: TRBD1

DNA: TGTGCCAGCAAGGGGGCGTACACCGGGGAGCTGTTTTTT
CDR3: CASKGAYTGELFF
length: 13
V: TRBV12-3/TRBV12-4
size: -
J: TRBJ2-2
D: TRBD1

DNA: TGTGCCAGCAGCGCACCGGGACAGGGGTTCGGAGTGGCTTTCTTT
CDR3: CASSAPGQGFGVAFF
length: 15
V: TRBV7-9
size: once
J: TRBJ1-1
D: TRBD1

DNA: TGTGCCAGCAGCTCCACAGGGGCGCGTGGCTACACCTTC
CDR3: CASSSTGARGYTF
length: 13
V: TRBV12-3/TRBV12-4
size: -
J: TRBJ1-2
D: TRBD1

DNA: TGTGCCAGCAGCTCGCGGGGTAGCTCCTACAATGAGCAGTTCTTC
CDR3: CASSSRGSSYNEQFF
length: 15
V: TRBV7-2
size: -
J: TRBJ2-1
D: -

DNA: TGTGCCAGCAGCCACGGGACAGTTCGACGGGAGACCCAGTACTTC
CDR3: CASSHGTVRRETQYF
length: 15
V: TRBV3-1/TRBV3-2
size: -
J: TRBJ2-5
D: TRBD1

DNA: TGTGCCAGCAGACCACCTGGACAGCTCTCCATATATTTT
CDR3: CASRPPGQLSIYF
length: 13
V: TRBV12-3/TRBV12-4
size: -
J: TRBJ1-3
D: -

DNA: TGCGCCAGCAGCTTGACAGGGGCAGACACTGAAGCTTTCTTT
CDR3: CASSLTGADTEAFF
length: 14
V: TRBV5-1
size: -
J: TRBJ1-1
D: TRBD1

DNA: TGCGCCAGCAGCTCTGGACAGGATGCTTCACCCCTCCACTTT
CDR3: CASSSGQDASPLHF
length: 14
V: TRBV5-1
size: -
J: TRBJ1-6
D: TRBD1

DNA: TGTGCCAGTAGTTTACGGTGGGTACTAAATCAGCCCCAGCATTTT
CDR3: CASSLRWVLNQPQHF
length: 15
V: TRBV19
size: -
J: TRBJ1-5
D: -

DNA: TGTGCCAGCAGTGAAGGGCGGGGGGCCGATGAGCAGTTCTTC
CDR3: CASSEGRGADEQFF
length: 14
V: TRBV2
size: -
J: TRBJ2-1
D: TRBD2

DNA: TGTGCCACCAGCAAAGGGGGGGTGAACACTGAAGCTTTCTTT
CDR3: CATSKGGVNTEAFF
length: 14
V: TRBV15
size: -
J: TRBJ1-1
D: -

DNA: TGTGCCAGCAGTTTTCAGTTGATTGAAGCTTTCTTT
CDR3: CASSFQLIEAFF
length: 12
V: TRBV12-3/TRBV12-4
size: -
J: TRBJ1-1
D: -

DNA: TGTGCCAGCTCACCAAAGGCCCTTGGCATGGTGCAGCGCTATGGCTACACCTTC
CDR3: CASSPKALGMVQRYGYTF
length: 18
V: TRBV18
size: once
J: TRBJ1-2
D: -

DNA: TGTGCCAGCAGCCGCGGGACAGGGGATAATTCACCCCTCCACTTT
CDR3: CASSRGTGDNSPLHF
length: 15
V: TRBV3-1/TRBV3-2
size: -
J: TRBJ1-6
D: TRBD1

DNA: TGTGCCAGTAGCCGGACAGGGACGGGGGCTCAGCCCCAGCATTTT
CDR3: CASSRTGTGAQPQHF
length: 15
V: TRBV19
size: -
J: TRBJ1-5
D: TRBD1

DNA: TGTGCCAGCAGCTTGTTTAGGGGGCCCTACGAGCAGTACTTC
CDR3: CASSLFRGPYEQYF
length: 14
V: TRBV5-6
size: -
J: TRBJ2-7
D: TRBD1

DNA: TGTGCCAGCAGCTTAGCGGGGGGGCCTCGGGAGCAGTTCTTC
CDR3: CASSLAGGPREQFF
length: 14
V: TRBV7-9
size: -
J: TRBJ2-1
D: -

DNA: TGTGCCAGCAGCAGAGGGGACAGGGATTATTCACCCCTCCACTTT
CDR3: CASSRGDRDYSPLHF
length: 15
V: TRBV7-9
size: -
J: TRBJ1-6
D: TRBD1

DNA: TGTGCCAGCAGCTTAGGGGGGGACAGGCCGACCTACGAGCAGTACTTC
CDR3: CASSLGGDRPTYEQYF
length: 16
V: TRBV7-9
size: -
J: TRBJ2-7
D: TRBD1

DNA: TGCGCCAGCAGCCACCCAGGACAGGTCCCCAACTATGGCTACACCTTC
CDR3: CASSHPGQVPNYGYTF
length: 16
V: TRBV4-1
size: -
J: TRBJ1-2
D: TRBD1

DNA: TGTGCCAGCAGCTTAGGGGCGGAGGGCCACGAGCAGTACTTC
CDR3: CASSLGAEGHEQYF
length: 14
V: TRBV7-2
size: -
J: TRBJ2-7
D: -

DNA: TGTGCCAGCTCACCCAGATTTCTAGCGGACAGGGGAATACACAGATACGATACGCAGTATTTT
CDR3: CASSPRFLADRGIHRYDTQYF
length: 21
V: TRBV18
size: -
J: TRBJ2-3
D: TRBD1

DNA: TGCGCCAGCAGCTTGGGGGGACAGACAACTAATGAAAAACTGTTTTTT
CDR3: CASSLGGQTTNEKLFF
length: 16
V: TRBV5-1
size: -
J: TRBJ1-4
D: TRBD1

DNA: TGTGCCAGCAGCTTAGTGACACGGGGAGGGGAGCTGTTTTTT
CDR3: CASSLVTRGGELFF
length: 14
V: TRBV7-8
size: -
J: TRBJ2-2
D: -

DNA: TGCGCCAGCAGCTTCGGTCAGGCCTATAATTCACCCCTCCACTTT
CDR3: CASSFGQAYNSPLHF
length: 15
V: TRBV5-1
size: -
J: TRBJ1-6
D: -

DNA: TGTGCCAGCAGCCATAGTTGGCGGGCGAATGATTCACCCCTCCACTTT
CDR3: CASSHSWRANDSPLHF
length: 16
V: TRBV4-2
size: few
J: TRBJ1-6
D: -

DNA: TGCGCCAGCAGCTTGGGCGGGGCCCCTGAAGCTTTCTTT
CDR3: CASSLGGAPEAFF
length: 13
V: TRBV5-1
size: -
J: TRBJ1-1
D: -

DNA: TGTGCCAGCTCACCCCTGGGACAGAACTATGGCTACACCTTC
CDR3: CASSPLGQNYGYTF
length: 14
V: TRBV18
size: -
J: TRBJ1-2
D: TRBD1

DNA: TGTGCCAGCAGTGCTGACAGGGGTAGGGGCGGCTATGGCTACACCTTC
CDR3: CASSADRGRGGYGYTF
length: 16
V: TRBV27
size: -
J: TRBJ1-2
D: TRBD1

DNA: TGTGCCATCAGGACAGGGGGCACAGAGACCCAGTACTTC
CDR3: CAIRTGGTETQYF
length: 13
V: TRBV10-3
size: -
J: TRBJ2-5
D: TRBD1

DNA: TGTGCCAGCAGCTTAGTTGGAGTGCGGGGTTCCGATACGCAGTATTTT
CDR3: CASSLVGVRGSDTQYF
length: 16
V: TRBV7-6
size: -
J: TRBJ2-3
D: -

DNA: TGTGCCAGCAGCTTGGGAGGGACAGGGGCCAACGTCCTGACTTTC
CDR3: CASSLGGTGANVLTF
length: 15
V: TRBV5-6
size: once
J: TRBJ2-6
D: -

DNA: TGTGCCAGCAGCTTAGCGCGAGGGGGCTCAAACTACGAGCAGTACTTC
CDR3: CASSLARGGSNYEQYF
length: 16
V: TRBV7-9
size: -
J: TRBJ2-7
D: TRBD1

DNA: TGTGCCAGCAGCGGGGGAGCAGGGGGTGTGTCAGAAAAACTGTTTTTT
CDR3: CASSGGAGGVSEKLFF
length: 16
V: TRBV3-1/TRBV3-2
size: once
J: TRBJ1-4
D: TRBD1

DNA: TGTGCCAGCAGCCTAGGGGGTGACTATGGCTACACCTTC
CDR3: CASSLGGDYGYTF
length: 13
V: TRBV5-4
size: -
J: TRBJ1-2
D: -

DNA: TGTGCCAGCAGTTTATCCAGCGGAATTAACTATGGCTACACCTTC
CDR3: CASSLSSGINYGYTF
length: 15
V: TRBV27
size: -
J: TRBJ1-2
D: -

DNA: TGTGCTAGTGGTTTCCCATGCACCGGTGTCCTGACTTTC
CDR3: CASGFPCTGVLTF
length: 13
V: TRBV12-5
size: -
J: TRBJ2-6
D: -

DNA: TGCGCCAGCAGCTTCAGGGACAGGGGGAACACTGAAGCTTTCTTT
CDR3: CASSFRDRGNTEAFF
length: 15
V: TRBV5-1
size: -
J: TRBJ1-1
D: TRBD1

DNA: TGTGCCAGCAGCCTACGGGGGGGCCTCTACGAGCAGTACTTC
CDR3: CASSLRGGLYEQYF
length: 14
V: TRBV5-4
size: -
J: TRBJ2-7
D: TRBD2

DNA: TGTGCCAGCAGGTCAGGGGGTCTCTATGGCTACACCTTC
CDR3: CASRSGGLYGYTF
length: 13
V: TRBV6-6
size: -
J: TRBJ1-2
D: TRBD1

DNA: TGTGCCAGCGGGGCGGGGGCGGATGAGACCCAGTACTTC
CDR3: CASGAGADETQYF
length: 13
V: TRBV5-4
size: -
J: TRBJ2-5
D: -

DNA: TGTGCCAGCAGTGGGGCTAGCGGGGGAGAGACCCAGTACTTC
CDR3: CASSGASGGETQYF
length: 14
V: TRBV3-1/TRBV3-2
size: -
J: TRBJ2-5
D: TRBD2